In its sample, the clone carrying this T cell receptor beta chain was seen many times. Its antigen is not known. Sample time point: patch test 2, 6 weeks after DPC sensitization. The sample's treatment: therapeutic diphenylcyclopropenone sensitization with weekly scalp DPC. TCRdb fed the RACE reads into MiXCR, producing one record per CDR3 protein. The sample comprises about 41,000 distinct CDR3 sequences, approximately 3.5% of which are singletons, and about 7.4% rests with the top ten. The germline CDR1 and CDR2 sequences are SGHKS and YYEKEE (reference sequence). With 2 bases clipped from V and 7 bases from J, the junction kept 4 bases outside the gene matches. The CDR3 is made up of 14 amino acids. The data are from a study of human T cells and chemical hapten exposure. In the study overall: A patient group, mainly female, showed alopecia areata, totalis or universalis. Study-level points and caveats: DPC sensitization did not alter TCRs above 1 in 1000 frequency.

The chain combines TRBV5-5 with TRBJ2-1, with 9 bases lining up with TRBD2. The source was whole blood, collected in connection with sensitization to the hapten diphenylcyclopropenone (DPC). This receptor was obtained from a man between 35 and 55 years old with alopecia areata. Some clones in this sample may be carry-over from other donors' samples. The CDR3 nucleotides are TGTGCCAGCAGCTTTGGTCTAGCGGGGAATGAGCAGTTCTTC. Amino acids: CASSFGLAGNEQFF.